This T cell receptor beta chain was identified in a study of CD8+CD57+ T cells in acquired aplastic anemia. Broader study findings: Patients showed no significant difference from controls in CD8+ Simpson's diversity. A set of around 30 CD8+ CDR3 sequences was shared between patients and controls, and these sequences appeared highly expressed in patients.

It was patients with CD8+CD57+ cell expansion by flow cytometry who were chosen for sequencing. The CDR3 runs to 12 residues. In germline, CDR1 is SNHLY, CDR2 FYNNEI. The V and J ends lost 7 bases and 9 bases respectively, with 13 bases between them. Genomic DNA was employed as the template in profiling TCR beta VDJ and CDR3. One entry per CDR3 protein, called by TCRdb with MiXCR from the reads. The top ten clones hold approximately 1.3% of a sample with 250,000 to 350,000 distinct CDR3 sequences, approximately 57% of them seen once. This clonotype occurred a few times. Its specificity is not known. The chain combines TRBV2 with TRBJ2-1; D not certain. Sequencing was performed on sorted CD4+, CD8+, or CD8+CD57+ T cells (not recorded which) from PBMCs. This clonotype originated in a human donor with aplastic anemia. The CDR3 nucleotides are TGTGCCAGCATGAATAGGCACCGTGAGCAGTTCTTC. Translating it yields CASMNRHREQFF.